The next 9 T cell receptor beta chains were all read from a single sample in a study of OX40 agonist ivuxolimab in advanced cancers. TCRdb's table, derived via immunoSEQ multiplex PCR, lists solely in-frame clones and lacks some. In the table there are 78,000 or so clones, almost 95% of which are singletons. The source material was CD4+ or CD8+ T cells sorted from blood, sampled in a trial of the OX40 agonist ivuxolimab. The receptor source for this set is an adult with an advanced solid tumor such as melanoma, head and neck, liver or kidney cancer.

This sequence joins TRBV28 and TRBJ1-1; tentative D call: TRBD1 (5 bases). The CDR3 covers 13 residues. The germline V and J ends were trimmed by 5 bases and 7 bases, with 14 bases remaining between them. Germline CDR1 and CDR2: MDHEN and SYDVKM. The CDR3 protein is CASSPRGVGEAFF. The CDR3 DNA sequence: TGTGCCAGCAGTCCCAGAGGGGTGGGTGAAGCTTTCTTT.

The CDR3 spells CASSLYRAGNQPQHF. The CDR3 coding sequence is TGTGCCAGCAGCCTGTACAGGGCGGGCAATCAGCCCCAGCATTTT. This chain links TRBV28 with TRBJ1-5, with a possible D match to TRBD1 (6 bases). V was clipped by 6 bases and J by 2 bases, with 14 bases between them. The CDR3 totals 15 residues. CDR1 is MDHEN and CDR2 is SYDVKM in the germline V gene.

The rearrangement links TRBV11-1 to TRBJ2-3; D gene unclear. In germline, CDR1 is SGHAT, CDR2 FQDESV (reference sequence). This CDR3 has 12 amino acids. Trimming took 5 bases from V and 4 from J, leaving 7 bases between them. The CDR3 region is CASSPVADTQYF. The CDR3 DNA sequence: TGTGCCAGCAGCCCTGTAGCAGATACGCAGTATTTT.

This clone was seen just once. The DNA for the CDR3 is TGTGCCACCAGACAGGGGGCGACCCAGTACTTC. Its translation: CATRQGATQYF. The V and J genes are TRBV15 and TRBJ2-5; 9 bases map to TRBD1. The CDR3 spans 11 residues. Germline trimming cut 6 bases from V and 7 bases from J; bases unmatched to any gene: 0. The germline V gene encodes CDR1 LNHNV and CDR2 YYDKDF (reference sequence). Based on the CDR3 plus reference TRBV15 and TRBJ2-5, the full variable domain is DAMVIQNPRYQVTQFGKPVTLSCSQTLNHNVMYWYQQKSSQAPKLLFHYYDKDFNNEADTPDNFQSRRPNTSFCFLDIRSPGLGDTAMYLCATRQGATQYFGPGTRLLVL.

The V call is TRBV18, the J call TRBJ1-4, with 12 bases lining up with TRBD1. The V gene end was trimmed by 3 bases and the J gene end by 3 bases; junction bases not matched to a gene: 5. Per germline, CDR1 KGHSH and CDR2 LQKENI. The CDR3 has 17 residues. The CDR3 is CASSPTGTGGPNEKLFF. In nucleotides, the CDR3 is TGTGCCAGCTCACCCACAGGGACAGGGGGCCCTAATGAAAAACTGTTTTTT. The full variable domain, its missing parts supplied by reference TRBV18 and TRBJ1-4, is NAGVMQNPRHLVRRRGQEARLRCSPMKGHSHVYWYRQLPEEGLKFMVYLQKENIIDESGMPKERFSAEFPKEGPSILRIQQVVRGDSAAYFCASSPTGTGGPNEKLFFGSGTQLSVL.

The genes are TRBV9 and TRBJ2-5, with D possibly being TRBD2 (6 bases). CDR1 is SGDLS, CDR2 YYNGEE, per germline. This CDR3 is 15 amino acids long. V was shortened by 5 bases and J by 1 base, with 15 bases between the two germline ends. The CDR3 loop reads CASSATSSFQETQYF. In DNA form, the CDR3 reads TGTGCCAGCAGTGCTACTAGCAGCTTCCAAGAGACCCAGTACTTC. The whole variable domain, filled in from reference TRBV9 and TRBJ2-5, reads DSGVTQTPKHLITATGQRVTLRCSPRSGDLSVYWYQQSLDQGLQFLIQYYNGEERAKGNILERFSAQQFPDLHSELNLSSLELGDSALYFCASSATSSFQETQYFGPGTRLLVL.

This sequence joins TRBV7-2 and TRBJ1-2; no reliable D call. Trimming shortened V by 5 bases and J by 3 bases, and 16 bases separated the two germline ends. The germline V gene encodes CDR1 SGHTA and CDR2 FQGNSA. The CDR3 sequence is 15 residues long. The CDR3 here is CASSLLLTPYYGYTF. For the CDR3, the DNA is TGTGCCAGCAGCCTTCTCCTAACGCCTTACTATGGCTACACCTTC.

J is TRBJ2-5 and V is TRBV28; D is undetermined. This CDR3 is built from 13 residues. The V end was cut by 2 bases, the J end by 0 bases, with 4 bases between. From germline, CDR1 is MDHEN and CDR2 SYDVKM. The CDR3 nucleotides are TGTGCCAGCAGTTTAGGGGACCAAGAGACCCAGTACTTC. Protein: CASSLGDQETQYF.

This clone is a singleton in its sample. This CDR3 reads CATTLAGNNEQFF. In DNA form, the CDR3 reads TGTGCCACCACACTAGCGGGAAACAATGAGCAGTTCTTC. V gene TRBV10-3 combines with J gene TRBJ2-1; TRBD2 agrees at 10 bases. Germline trimming cut 10 bases from V and 5 bases from J; bases unmatched to any gene: 5. Germline V gene sequence: CDR1 ENHRY, CDR2 SYGVKD. The CDR3 is 13 amino acids.